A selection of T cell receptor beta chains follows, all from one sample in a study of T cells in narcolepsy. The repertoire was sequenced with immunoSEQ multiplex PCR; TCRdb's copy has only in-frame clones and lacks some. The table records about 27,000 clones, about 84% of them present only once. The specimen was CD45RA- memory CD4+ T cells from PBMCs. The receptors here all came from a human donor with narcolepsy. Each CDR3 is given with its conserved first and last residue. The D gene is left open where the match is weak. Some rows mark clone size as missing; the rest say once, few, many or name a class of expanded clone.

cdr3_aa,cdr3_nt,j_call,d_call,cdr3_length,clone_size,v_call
CAWSGERSYEQYF,TGTGCCTGGTCTGGGGAAAGATCCTACGAGCAGTACTTC,TRBJ2-7,NA,13,NA,TRBV30
CASSLEGKSSSPLHF,TGTGCCAGCAGCTTAGAGGGGAAAAGTAGTTCACCCCTCCACTTT,TRBJ1-6,NA,15,NA,TRBV7-3
CATQDRGAGGDTQYF,TGTGCCACTCAAGACCGGGGGGCCGGGGGAGATACGCAGTATTTT,TRBJ2-3,NA,15,NA,TRBV19
CASSLPRGNTIYF,TGTGCCAGCAGCTTACCCAGGGGAAACACCATATATTTT,TRBJ1-3,NA,13,NA,TRBV11-3
CASSLAGGSTDTQYF,TGTGCCAGCAGCTTAGCGGGGGGGAGCACAGATACGCAGTATTTT,TRBJ2-3,TRBD2,15,NA,TRBV7-9
CASSQAGEFTDTQYF,TGTGCCAGCAGCCAGGCGGGGGAATTCACAGATACGCAGTATTTT,TRBJ2-3,TRBD2,15,NA,TRBV4-2
CASSPRLAGYNEQFF,TGTGCCAGCAGCCCCCGACTAGCGGGGTACAATGAGCAGTTCTTC,TRBJ2-1,TRBD2,15,once,TRBV6-5
CSVDRAPDTQYF,TGCAGCGTCGACAGGGCCCCAGATACGCAGTATTTT,TRBJ2-3,TRBD1,12,few,TRBV29-1
CASSFLAGANNEQFF,TGCGCCAGCAGCTTCCTAGCGGGGGCCAACAATGAGCAGTTCTTC,TRBJ2-1,TRBD2,15,NA,TRBV5-1
CAFQSGNTIYF,TGTGCCTTTCAATCTGGAAACACCATATATTTT,TRBJ1-3,NA,11,NA,TRBV30
CASSFSSGKVNEQFF,TGTGCCAGCAGCTTTAGTAGCGGCAAGGTCAATGAGCAGTTCTTC,TRBJ2-1,NA,15,NA,TRBV7-3
CASSLAPSGGYNQETQYF,TGTGCCAGCAGCTTAGCACCTAGCGGGGGGTATAACCAAGAGACCCAGTACTTC,TRBJ2-5,TRBD2,18,NA,TRBV7-2
CASSDPAGGELFF,TGCGCCAGCAGTGACCCCGCGGGCGGGGAGCTGTTTTTT,TRBJ2-2,NA,13,NA,TRBV10-1
CASRVEAAYEKLFF,TGCGCCAGCAGAGTGGAGGCGGCGTATGAAAAACTGTTTTTT,TRBJ1-4,NA,14,NA,TRBV5-1
CASSLSGAGTEAFF,TGTGCCAGCAGCTTATCGGGGGCGGGGACTGAAGCTTTCTTT,TRBJ1-1,NA,14,NA,TRBV11-3
CSARGQGQLFF,TGCAGTGCGAGGGGACAGGGCCAACTGTTTTTT,TRBJ1-4,TRBD1,11,once,TRBV20-1
CASSRGGGAFTF,TGTGCCAGCAGCCGAGGCGGGGGCGCGTTCACCTTC,TRBJ1-2,NA,12,NA,TRBV7-9
CASSVEGTGGEKLFF,TGTGCCAGCAGCGTAGAAGGTACAGGTGGTGAAAAACTGTTTTTT,TRBJ1-4,NA,15,NA,TRBV9
CASSGQGFLGYTF,TGTGCCAGCAGTGGTCAGGGATTCTTAGGCTACACCTTC,TRBJ1-2,NA,13,NA,TRBV25-1
CASSFGTATYEQYF,TGTGCCAGCAGCTTCGGGACCGCTACCTACGAGCAGTACTTC,TRBJ2-7,NA,14,few,TRBV7-9
CASSQVGLAGRVEQYF,TGCGCCAGCAGCCAAGTGGGACTAGCGGGACGGGTTGAGCAGTACTTC,TRBJ2-7,TRBD2,16,NA,TRBV4-1
CATSRPGAGYGYTF,TGTGCCACCAGCAGGCCCGGGGCGGGCTATGGCTACACCTTC,TRBJ1-2,NA,14,once,TRBV15
CASSQESRAAEAFF,TGTGCCAGCAGCCAAGAATCCAGGGCCGCTGAAGCTTTCTTT,TRBJ1-1,NA,14,once,TRBV14
CASSYTVTGVDTQYF,TGTGCCAGCAGTTACACCGTTACGGGGGTAGATACGCAGTATTTT,TRBJ2-3,NA,15,NA,TRBV6-5
CASSRETHGYTF,TGTGCCAGTAGTAGGGAGACACATGGCTACACCTTC,TRBJ1-2,NA,12,NA,TRBV19
CASSKSDSSGNTIYF,TGTGCCAGCAGCAAAAGTGACAGCTCTGGAAACACCATATATTTT,TRBJ1-3,NA,15,few,TRBV21-1
CASTEGTNEKLFF,TGTGCCAGCACGGAAGGAACTAATGAAAAACTGTTTTTT,TRBJ1-4,NA,13,NA,TRBV5-6
CASSDGGNTGELFF,TGCGCCAGCAGTGATGGCGGGAACACCGGGGAGCTGTTTTTT,TRBJ2-2,NA,14,NA,TRBV10-1
CATAQDTLYGYTF,TGTGCCACCGCCCAAGATACCCTCTATGGCTACACCTTC,TRBJ1-2,NA,13,NA,TRBV19
CASSLATGKRNTEAFF,TGTGCCAGCAGCTTGGCAACGGGGAAGCGAAACACTGAAGCTTTCTTT,TRBJ1-1,NA,16,NA,TRBV5-6
CASSLDRDQPQHF,TGTGCCAGCAGCTTAGACAGGGATCAGCCCCAGCATTTT,TRBJ1-5,NA,13,few,TRBV7-2
CASSKNPGVGDPNTEAFF,TGTGCCAGCAGCAAGAACCCAGGGGTTGGGGACCCGAACACTGAAGCTTTCTTT,TRBJ1-1,NA,18,NA,TRBV21-1
CASTLQGGFEKLFF,TGTGCCAGCACCCTACAGGGGGGTTTCGAAAAACTGTTTTTT,TRBJ1-4,TRBD1,14,once,TRBV7-9
CASSPPPARGYFDEQYF,TGTGCCAGCAGTCCGCCCCCGGCCAGGGGATACTTTGACGAGCAGTACTTC,TRBJ2-7,NA,17,NA,TRBV28
CAWSGTGSTDTQYF,TGTGCCTGGAGTGGTACAGGAAGCACAGATACGCAGTATTTT,TRBJ2-3,NA,14,NA,TRBV30
CASVLGFGGVYTGELFF,TGTGCCAGCGTCCTCGGGTTCGGGGGGGTGTACACCGGGGAGCTGTTTTTT,TRBJ2-2,TRBD2,17,NA,TRBV11-3
CASSEAQGNNEKLFF,TGTGCCAGCAGTGAAGCTCAGGGGAATAATGAAAAACTGTTTTTT,TRBJ1-4,NA,15,few,TRBV6-1
CASKTGSEGRRLRYEQYF,TGCGCCAGCAAAACCGGGTCCGAAGGACGGAGACTGAGGTACGAGCAGTACTTC,TRBJ2-7,NA,18,few,TRBV5-1
CASSVGAGSTDTQYF,TGTGCCAGCAGCGTAGGAGCAGGTAGCACAGATACGCAGTATTTT,TRBJ2-3,NA,15,NA,TRBV9
CASSQDLGGALNEQFF,TGTGCCAGCAGCCAAGATCTCGGGGGGGCCCTTAATGAGCAGTTCTTC,TRBJ2-1,TRBD2,16,NA,TRBV4-2
CASSPRRTGAREKLFF,TGTGCCAGCAGCCCGCGAAGGACAGGGGCACGGGAAAAACTGTTTTTT,TRBJ1-4,TRBD1,16,NA,TRBV7-8
CASSLDAGVNYGYTF,TGTGCCAGCAGCTTAGATGCAGGGGTGAACTATGGCTACACCTTC,TRBJ1-2,NA,15,NA,TRBV7-9
CASSERGQGNQPQHF,TGTGCCAGCAGTGAAAGGGGGCAGGGCAATCAGCCCCAGCATTTT,TRBJ1-5,TRBD1,15,NA,TRBV6-1
CASSVGGQGGEKLFF,TGTGCCAGCAGCGTAGGTGGACAGGGAGGAGAAAAACTGTTTTTT,TRBJ1-4,TRBD1,15,NA,TRBV9
CASSNGRGLTYEQYF,TGTGCCAGCAGCAATGGGAGGGGGCTGACCTACGAGCAGTACTTC,TRBJ2-7,NA,15,NA,TRBV21-1
CASTGGDSLPIQPQHF,TGTGCCAGCACTGGGGGGGACAGTCTACCAATTCAGCCCCAGCATTTT,TRBJ1-5,TRBD1,16,few,TRBV6-6
CASSYPGRSNEKLFF,TGTGCCAGCAGCTATCCGGGACGGAGTAATGAAAAACTGTTTTTT,TRBJ1-4,NA,15,NA,TRBV5-4